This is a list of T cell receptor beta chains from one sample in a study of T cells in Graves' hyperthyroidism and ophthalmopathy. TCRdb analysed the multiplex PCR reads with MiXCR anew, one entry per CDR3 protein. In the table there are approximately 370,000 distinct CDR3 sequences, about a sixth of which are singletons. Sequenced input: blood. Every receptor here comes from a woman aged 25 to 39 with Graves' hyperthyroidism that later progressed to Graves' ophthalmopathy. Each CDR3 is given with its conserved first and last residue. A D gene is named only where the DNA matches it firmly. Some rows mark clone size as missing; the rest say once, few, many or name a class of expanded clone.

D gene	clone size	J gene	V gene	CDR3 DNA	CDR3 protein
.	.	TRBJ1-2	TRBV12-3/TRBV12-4	TGTGCCAGCAGGCCGACAAAGAACTATGGCTACACCTTC	CASRPTKNYGYTF
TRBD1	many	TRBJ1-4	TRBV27	TGTGCCAGCAGCCCCGGGACAGGGTTGGCAAAACTGTTTTTT	CASSPGTGLAKLFF
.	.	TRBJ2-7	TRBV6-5	TGTGCCAGCAGTTACCAGGGGGGATCCGGGGGGCGAGTGTACGAGCAGTACTTC	CASSYQGGSGGRVYEQYF
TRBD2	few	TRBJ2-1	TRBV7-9	TGTGCCAGCAGCTCTAGGCTAGCGGTCCACAATGAGCAGTTCTTC	CASSSRLAVHNEQFF
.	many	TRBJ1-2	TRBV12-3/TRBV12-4	TGTGCCAGCAGTTTTATTACCAGGGCCGGCGAGGGCTACACCTTC	CASSFITRAGEGYTF
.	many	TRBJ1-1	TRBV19	TGTGCCAGTAGTTATAAGAACACTGAAGCTTTCTTT	CASSYKNTEAFF
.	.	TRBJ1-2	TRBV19	TGTGCCAGTAGTATGAGGACGGCCTATGGCTACACCTTC	CASSMRTAYGYTF
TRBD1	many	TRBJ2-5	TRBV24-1	TGTGCCACCAGTGAGTTGGACAGGGGTGAGGAGACCCAGTACTTC	CATSELDRGEETQYF
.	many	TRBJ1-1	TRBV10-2	TGCGCCAGCAGCTCCCCAGACACGAACACTGAAGCTTTCTTT	CASSSPDTNTEAFF
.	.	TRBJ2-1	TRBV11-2	TGTGCCAGCCGGCTCGGGTACAGCTCCTACAATGAGCAGTTCTTC	CASRLGYSSYNEQFF
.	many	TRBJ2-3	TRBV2	TGTGCCAGCCACGATATACAGGGTTTGAGCACAGATACGCAGTATTTT	CASHDIQGLSTDTQYF
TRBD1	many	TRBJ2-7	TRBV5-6	TGTGCCAGCAGCAGACAGGGCAGGAACTACGAGCAGTACTTC	CASSRQGRNYEQYF
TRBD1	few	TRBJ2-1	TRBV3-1	TGTGCCAGCAGCCGCGTCGACAGGGAGTTCTACAATGAGCAGTTCTTC	CASSRVDREFYNEQFF
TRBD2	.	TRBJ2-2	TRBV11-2	TGTGCCAGCAGCTCCTTGGCGGGAGGAAGCACCGGGGAGCTGTTTTTT	CASSSLAGGSTGELFF
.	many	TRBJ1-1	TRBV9	TGTGCCAGCAGCGTAGGTTACTCGCCCCCTGTACACACTGAAGCTTTCTTT	CASSVGYSPPVHTEAFF
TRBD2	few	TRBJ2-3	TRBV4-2	TGTGCCAGCAGTCCGGAGTCCAGCGGGAGATGGACAGATACGCAGTATTTT	CASSPESSGRWTDTQYF
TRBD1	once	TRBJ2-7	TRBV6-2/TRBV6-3	TGTGCCAGCAACCCCGGACAGGGTGGCCACGAGCAGTACTTC	CASNPGQGGHEQYF